This T cell receptor (beta chain) was found in a study of T cell changes during pregnancy in multiple sclerosis. With V trimmed by 7 bases and J by 8 bases, 8 bases remained unmatched. Per germline, CDR1 SNHLY and CDR2 FYNNEI. This CDR3 is built from 13 residues. This clone was counted once. The repertoire was sequenced with immunoSEQ multiplex PCR; TCRdb's copy has only in-frame clones and lacks some. The table includes about 46,000 clones, more than 85% detected once. Sequencing was performed on CD8+ T cells from peripheral blood mononuclear cells, taken in the second trimester of pregnancy. The clonotype was recovered from a female donor with multiple sclerosis, enrolled in a pregnancy study. The chain recombines TRBV2 with TRBJ2-1; 7 nucleotides align to TRBD2. CDR3 amino acids: CASTAAGVDEQFF. The CDR3 DNA reads as TGTGCCAGCACTGCCGCGGGGGTTGATGAGCAGTTCTTC.